This T cell receptor beta chain comes out of a study of OX40 agonist ivuxolimab in advanced cancers. On the study more broadly: Enrolled patients in dose escalation had cancers that were hepatocellular carcinoma, melanoma, renal cell or head and neck cancer. Males comprised about 78% of the group, whose mean age was approximately 61 years (range about 20 to 79). Findings and limits, study-wide: Normalized expansion of T-cell clones was also low for some nonresponders.

With regard to this clone: Its antigen is currently unknown.

This CDR3 is built from 15 residues. Germline V gene data show CDR1 as LNHDA and CDR2 as SQIVND (reference sequence). Trimming cost V 4 bases and J 3 bases, with 14 bases left between them. Exclusion applied to patients with autoimmune disease history or systemic immunosuppression. Repertoires were generated with immunoSEQ multiplex PCR, while TCRdb's copy carries only in-frame clones and drops some. The table lists under 85,000 clones, around 82% of them singletons, with 5% to 6.5% in the top ten. The receptor comes from an adult with an advanced solid tumor such as melanoma, head and neck, liver or kidney cancer. The chain carries TRBV19 and TRBJ2-3; a weak D match, TRBD1 (5 bases). This sample comprised CD4+ or CD8+ T cells sorted from blood, obtained in a trial of the OX40 agonist ivuxolimab. This CDR3 reads CASSRYTSGTDTQYF. The CDR3 DNA reads as TGTGCCAGTAGTAGGTATACCTCAGGGACAGATACGCAGTATTTT.